The table lists the clone carrying this T cell receptor (beta chain) with a count of one. The data originate from a study of technical replicates of blood from several donors. The CDR3 has 16 residues. With V trimmed by 6 bases and J by 4 bases, 11 bases remained unmatched. Looked up from germline, CDR1 is SNHLY and CDR2 is FYNNEI. Generated by immunoSEQ multiplex PCR, the TCRdb table keeps only in-frame clones and is missing some. The sample consists of approximately 58,000 clones, about 86% of them appearing once. Sequenced: PBMCs. The TCR was taken from a human donor in good health. Some clones in this sample may be carry-over from other donors' samples. V is TRBV2 and J is TRBJ1-5; TRBD1 agrees at 8 bases. CDR3: CASRGTGPFGNQPQHF. CDR3 bases: TGTGCCAGCAGGGGGACAGGCCCCTTCGGGAATCAGCCCCAGCATTTT.